This entry describes one TCR beta chain. Its target is unknown. The CDR3 end falls 3 residues outside the read, so it is completed with the germline J gene. Clones were read by immunoSEQ multiplex PCR, and TCRdb kept only the in-frame ones, dropping some. This sample's table has 45,000 to 55,000 clones. Germline loops: CDR1 MNHNS, CDR2 SASEGT. Trimming took 1 base from V and 6 from J, leaving 13 bases between them. The CDR3 length is 15 residues. These data come from a study of T cells in women clearing cervical HPV infection. Study-level findings and limits: Controls had more TRBV6-7 (about 0.16%) than cases (roughly 0.11%).

The genes are TRBV6-1 and TRBJ2-1; D ambiguous. The clonotype comes from a woman aged 18-70 years with a cervical HPV16 infection that either progressed to CIN3+ or cleared (not recorded which). The specimen was blood buffy coat. CDR3 sequence reads: CASSEEFWAINEQFF. The sequenced part of the CDR3 DNA is TGTGCCAGCAGTGAAGAGTTTTGGGCTATCAATGAG.